This paragraph reports one T cell receptor beta chain. The ends were cut back, 0 bases at V and 4 bases at J, with 15 bases in the middle. This CDR3 comprises 16 residues. Germline-derived CDR1 and CDR2 are SGHRS and YFSETQ. Some clones are missing from TCRdb's copy, which holds only in-frame ones; the method was immunoSEQ multiplex PCR. The data show 40,000 to 60,000 clones, with more than 70% seen just once and 5.6% held by the top ten. The sample originates from a study of technical replicates of blood from several donors. The chain links TRBV5-1 to TRBJ2-3, with D possibly being TRBD2 (7 bases). The source material was PBMCs. This TCR derives from a human donor in good health. Some clones in this sample may be carry-over from other donors' samples. CDR3 DNA: TGCGCCAGCAGCTTGGGATCGGGGGGCGGAGCAGATACGCAGTATTTT. It specifies CASSLGSGGGADTQYF.